This T cell receptor (beta chain) was captured in a study of blood T cell repertoires in COVID-19. Profiled with immunoSEQ multiplex PCR; TCRdb holds only in-frame clones, not every one. The table records a few hundred thousand clones, roughly 89% of them present only once. This CDR3 is 15 amino acids long. The trim removed 2 bases at V and 2 bases at J, leaving 1 base unmatched. Germline loops: CDR1 MDHEN, CDR2 SYDVKM. The sequencing sample was made of peripheral blood. This receptor was identified in a woman in her thirties with active or convalescent COVID-19. The chain is built from TRBV28 and TRBJ1-1, with 11 bases aligning to TRBD1. The CDR3 DNA reads TGTGCCAGCAGTTTAGGGACAGGGGGTAACACTGAAGCTTTCTTT. It is translated as CASSLGTGGNTEAFF.